These 23 T cell receptor beta chains share one sample of origin, sequenced in a study of T cell responses to AZD1222 COVID-19 vaccine. Here immunoSEQ multiplex PCR was the method, and the copy in TCRdb shows in-frame clones only, minus some. This table has over 150,000 clones, around 94% appearing once. This sample comprised peripheral blood, obtained 28 days after the second AZD1222 dose. The receptors come from an adult who received the AZD1222 COVID-19 vaccine.

V and J are TRBV7-2 and TRBJ2-7; 7 bases are a match to TRBD1. Looked up from germline, CDR1 is SGHTA and CDR2 is FQGNSA. V dropped 0 bases and J dropped 1; count of bases not matched to a gene: 6. The CDR3 sequence is 16 residues long. The CDR3 coding sequence is TGTGCCAGCAGCTTAGCCTCCTCGACAGGGTCCTACGAGCAGTACTTC. This encodes CASSLASSTGSYEQYF.

The count of this clone is one. The chain links TRBV11-2 to TRBJ2-5, with unresolved D. CDR1 is SGHAT, CDR2 FQNNGV, per germline. The length of the CDR3 is 15 residues. Between the trimmed V and J ends, which lost 0 bases and 1 base, there was a span of 9 bases. The CDR3 nucleotides read TGTGCCAGCAGCTTAGAAGTACGGGTCCAAGAGACCCAGTACTTC. Encoded protein: CASSLEVRVQETQYF.

This chain's CDR3 is CASAPGGLAVDTIYF. Written as DNA, the CDR3 is TGTGCCAGCGCTCCCGGGGGTCTGGCGGTGGACACCATATATTTT. The J gene is TRBJ1-3, the V gene TRBV18; a weak D match, TRBD1 (5 bases). This CDR3 region has 15 residues. Per germline, CDR1 KGHSH and CDR2 LQKENI. The V gene lost 8 bases and the J gene lost 8 bases, with 22 bases spanning the gap.

This chain uses TRBV6-1 with TRBJ1-4; D is undetermined. The CDR3 covers 17 residues. Germline loops: CDR1 MNHNS, CDR2 SASEGT. V was cut by 2 bases and J by 8 bases, with 21 bases left in between. CDR3 sequence: CASSESLRGLRREKLFF. The CDR3 nucleotides are TGTGCCAGCAGTGAATCCCTAAGAGGACTTCGGCGAGAAAAACTGTTTTTT.

As concerns this clone: Sequence at one end of the junction differs from germline and may be a read error. CDR3 sequence: CASSLAQLYDNEQFF. CDR3 sequence (DNA): TGTGCCAGCAGCCTAGCACAGTTGTACGACAATGAGCAGTTCTTC. The rearrangement links TRBV7-9 to TRBJ2-1; D perhaps matches TRBD2 (5 bases). CDR1 is SEHNR, CDR2 FQNEAQ, per germline (reference sequence). CDR3 length equals 15 residues.

This clone has just a few counts. The gene calls are TRBV4-3 and TRBJ1-4; D gene uncertain. The germline CDR1 and CDR2 sequences are LGHNA and YSLEER. Trimming left V 0 bases short and J 6 bases short, with 8 bases between. The CDR3 totals 14 residues. CDR3 nucleotide sequence: TGCGCCAGCAGCCAAGATCTCTCTGATGAAAAACTGTTTTTT. As protein: CASSQDLSDEKLFF.

The chain couples TRBV19 to TRBJ1-1; no clear D. This CDR3 comprises 13 residues. Germline V gene data show CDR1 as LNHDA and CDR2 as SQIVND (reference sequence). Trimming cost V 2 bases and J 7 bases, with 11 bases left between them. This CDR3 reads CASSIRGNIEAFF. Written as DNA, the CDR3 is TGTGCCAGTAGTATACGTGGGAATATTGAAGCTTTCTTT. The complete variable domain, with remaining parts taken from reference TRBV19 and TRBJ1-1, reads DGGITQSPKYLFRKEGQNVTLSCEQNLNHDAMYWYRQDPGQGLRLIYYSQIVNDFQKGDIAEGYSVSREKKESFPLTVTSAQKNPTAFYLCASSIRGNIEAFFGQGTRLTVV.

V usage is TRBV19 and J usage is TRBJ1-5; D gene uncertain. V dropped 0 bases and J dropped 7 bases, with 7 bases sitting between them. The CDR3 is 13 amino acids. Germline values: CDR1 LNHDA, CDR2 SQIVND (reference sequence). The CDR3 is CASSIDLGQPQHF. Here the CDR3 DNA reads TGTGCCAGTAGTATAGATCTCGGGCAGCCCCAGCATTTT.

The rearrangement joins TRBV19 to TRBJ1-1, with TRBD1 as a possible D gene (5 bases). The CDR3 length is 17 residues. V was pared by 7 bases and J by 2 bases, with 23 bases between. In germline, CDR1 is LNHDA, CDR2 SQIVND (reference sequence). The CDR3 DNA reads TGTGCCAGTAAGCCGGGCGGGGCTGCACGGGAAAACACTGAAGCTTTCTTT. Translated: CASKPGGAARENTEAFF.

The chain joins TRBV28 to TRBJ2-4; 13 nucleotides line up with TRBD2. V was pared by 3 bases and J by 7 bases, with 9 bases of the junction left unmatched. Germline V gene sequence: CDR1 MDHEN, CDR2 SYDVKM. The CDR3 length is 17 residues. Here the CDR3 DNA reads TGTGCCAGCAGTTTCGGACTAGCGGGGGACCTCAGGAACATTCAGTACTTC. It specifies CASSFGLAGDLRNIQYF.

This clone showed up just once. The genes are TRBV6-5 and TRBJ1-3; D unclear. Germline loops: CDR1 MNHEY, CDR2 SVGAGI. The CDR3 extends over 15 amino acids. The V and J ends lost 0 bases and 0 bases respectively, with 6 bases between them. Written as DNA, the CDR3 is TGTGCCAGCAGTTACTCTTCCACCTCTGGAAACACCATATATTTT. Protein product: CASSYSSTSGNTIYF.

The chain has TRBV6-2 or TRBV6-3 and TRBJ1-1; TRBD1 matches at 11 bases. The CDR3 covers 14 residues. In germline, CDR1 is MNHEY, CDR2 SVGEGT. J was trimmed by 6 bases and V by 4 bases; bases with no gene match: 4. The CDR3 region is CASSLDRGLAEAFF. CDR3 coding DNA: TGTGCCAGCAGTTTGGACAGGGGGCTCGCTGAAGCTTTCTTT.

This chain uses TRBV28 with TRBJ2-7, with D possibly matching TRBD1 (6 bases). This CDR3 has 12 residues. V was pared by 6 bases and J by 0 bases, with 6 bases between. Per germline, CDR1 MDHEN and CDR2 SYDVKM. The CDR3 sequence is CASRGGSYEQYF. The CDR3 DNA reads as TGTGCCAGCAGAGGGGGCTCCTACGAGCAGTACTTC.

The chain has TRBV4-2 and TRBJ1-2, with 7 positions matching TRBD1. Losses at the gene ends were 0 bases for V and 4 bases for J; bases not matched to a gene: 5. Germline V CDR1 and CDR2: LGHNA, YNFKEQ. This CDR3 contains 15 residues. CDR3 amino acids: CASSQETGQPYGYTF. In nucleotides, the CDR3 is TGTGCCAGCAGCCAAGAGACGGGACAGCCCTATGGCTACACCTTC.

This chain connects TRBV27 to TRBJ1-2, with TRBD1 matching over 7 bases. The CDR3 is made up of 16 amino acids. The trim removed 4 bases at V and 4 bases at J, leaving 12 bases unmatched. The germline V gene has CDR1 MNHEY and CDR2 SMNVEV (reference sequence). This CDR3 reads CASSSQHRGSGYGYTF. The CDR3 bases are TGTGCCAGCAGTTCACAGCACAGGGGAAGCGGCTATGGCTACACCTTC.

This chain joins TRBV30 and TRBJ1-6; 7 positions match TRBD1. V lost 4 bases, J lost 3 bases, and 9 bases stayed unmatched. The CDR3 is 16 amino acids. Germline V gene lookup returns CDR1 GTSNPN and CDR2 SVGIG (reference sequence). CDR3 coding DNA: TGTGCCTGGACTTTAAAGGGACAGATCTATAATTCACCCCTCCACTTT. Its protein product is CAWTLKGQIYNSPLHF.

This chain uses TRBV5-1 with TRBJ2-7, with D perhaps matching TRBD1 (6 bases). The germline V and J ends were trimmed by 5 bases and 0 bases, with 12 bases remaining between them. This CDR3 region has 14 residues. Germline V gene lookup returns CDR1 SGHRS and CDR2 YFSETQ. The CDR3 region has the DNA TGCGCCAGCAGGAACACAGGGTTCTCCTACGAGCAGTACTTC. The encoded protein is CASRNTGFSYEQYF.

The genes are TRBV6-5 and TRBJ2-5; possibly TRBD1 for D (5 bases). Germline CDR1 and CDR2: MNHEY and SVGAGI. This CDR3 comprises 16 residues. V was cut by 0 bases and J by 5 bases, with 16 bases left in between. The CDR3 spells CASSYSNQGLRETQYF. DNA of the CDR3: TGTGCCAGCAGTTACTCGAACCAGGGCCTCCGGGAGACCCAGTACTTC.

The rearrangement links TRBV6-6 to TRBJ1-1; 12 bases align to TRBD1. V gave up 6 bases and J gave up 0 bases; unmatched junction bases: 8. Germline V CDR1 and CDR2: MNHNY, SVGAGI (reference sequence). The CDR3 totals 17 residues. Here the CDR3 reads CASRRTGTGGMNTEAFF. Written as DNA, the CDR3 is TGTGCCAGCAGACGAACCGGGACAGGGGGCATGAACACTGAAGCTTTCTTT.

The chain couples TRBV18 to TRBJ1-5; unclear D gene. The CDR3 has 15 residues. V was shortened by 2 bases and J by 0 bases, with 8 bases between the two germline ends. Germline loops: CDR1 KGHSH, CDR2 LQKENI. CDR3 DNA: TGTGCCAGCTCACCAAATGGGGATAGCAATCAGCCCCAGCATTTT. It translates to CASSPNGDSNQPQHF.

V usage is TRBV30 and J usage is TRBJ1-4, with D possibly TRBD1 on 5 matching bases. Looked up from germline, CDR1 is GTSNPN and CDR2 is SVGIG (reference sequence). This CDR3 region has 11 residues. V was pared by 6 bases and J by 8 bases, with 10 bases between. DNA for the CDR3: TGTGCCTGTCAGGGAGGGGAAAAACTGTTTTTT. Protein sequence: CACQGGEKLFF.

This clone was observed once. The chain carries TRBV19 and TRBJ2-3, with 9 bases that match TRBD1. The CDR3 has 17 amino acids. V lost 5 bases to trimming and J lost 2 bases; unmatched junction nucleotides: 11. Germline V lookup: CDR1 LNHDA, CDR2 SQIVND (reference sequence). This CDR3 is CASSPGWDRAPTDTQYF. DNA for the CDR3: TGTGCCAGTAGTCCGGGCTGGGACAGGGCCCCCACAGATACGCAGTATTTT.

The chain is built from TRBV3-1 (or the pseudogene TRBV3-2) and TRBJ1-4; D possibly corresponds to TRBD1 (5 bases). The CDR3 loop spans 15 amino acids. Germline V gene data show CDR1 as LGHDT and CDR2 as YNNKEL (reference sequence). V was shortened by 4 bases and J by 4 bases, with 13 bases between the two germline ends. The DNA for the CDR3 is TGTGCCAGCAGCCCGGCAAAGGGGTTTAATGAAAAACTGTTTTTT. It codes for CASSPAKGFNEKLFF.